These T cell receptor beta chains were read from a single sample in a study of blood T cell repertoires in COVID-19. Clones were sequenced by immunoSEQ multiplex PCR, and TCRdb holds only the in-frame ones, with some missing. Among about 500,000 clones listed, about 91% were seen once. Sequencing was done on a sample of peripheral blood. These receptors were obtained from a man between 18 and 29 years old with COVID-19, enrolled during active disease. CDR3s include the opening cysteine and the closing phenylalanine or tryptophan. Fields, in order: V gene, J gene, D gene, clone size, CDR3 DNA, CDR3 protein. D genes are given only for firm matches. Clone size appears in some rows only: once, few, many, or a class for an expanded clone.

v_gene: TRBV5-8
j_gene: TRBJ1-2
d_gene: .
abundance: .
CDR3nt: TGTGCCAGCAGCTTTTCGGGAGAACTACACTATGGCTACACCTTC
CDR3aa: CASSFSGELHYGYTF

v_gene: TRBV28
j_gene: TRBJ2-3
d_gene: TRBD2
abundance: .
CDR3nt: TGTGCCAGCAGTTCGAGCGGGGGGGCCACAGATACGCAGTATTTT
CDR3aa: CASSSSGGATDTQYF

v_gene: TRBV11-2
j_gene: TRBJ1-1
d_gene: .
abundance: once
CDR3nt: TGTGCCAGCAGCTTTCTCGACACGAACACTGAAGCTTTCTTT
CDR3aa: CASSFLDTNTEAFF

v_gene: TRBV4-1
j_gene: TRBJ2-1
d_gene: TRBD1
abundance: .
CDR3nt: TGCGCCAGCAGCACTGGAGTGGACAGGGGTGAGCAGTTCTTC
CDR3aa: CASSTGVDRGEQFF

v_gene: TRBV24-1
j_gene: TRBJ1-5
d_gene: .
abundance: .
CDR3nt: TGTGCCACCAGTGATTCCGGGAATCAGCCCCAGCATTTT
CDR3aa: CATSDSGNQPQHF

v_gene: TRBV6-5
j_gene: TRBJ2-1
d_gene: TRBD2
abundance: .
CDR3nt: TGTGCCAGCAGTTACATGGCGGGGGGGGACAATGAGCAGTTCTTC
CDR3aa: CASSYMAGGDNEQFF

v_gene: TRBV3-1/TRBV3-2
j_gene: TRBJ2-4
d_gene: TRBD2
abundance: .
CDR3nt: TGTGCCAGCAGCCAACGTCGGGGGGGCCTAGCCAAAAACATTCAGTACTTC
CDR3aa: CASSQRRGGLAKNIQYF

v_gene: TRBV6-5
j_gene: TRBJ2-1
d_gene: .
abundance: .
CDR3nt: TGTGCCAGCAGCGACACCAAAGAACTCAATGAGCAGTTCTTC
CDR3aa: CASSDTKELNEQFF

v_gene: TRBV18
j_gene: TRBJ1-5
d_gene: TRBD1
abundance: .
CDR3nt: TGTGCCAGCTCACCGAACAGGGGCCAAGGTCAGCCCCAGCATTTT
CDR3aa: CASSPNRGQGQPQHF

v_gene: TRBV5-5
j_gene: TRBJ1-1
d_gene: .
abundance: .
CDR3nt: TGTGCCAGCAGCTTGGCAGGCCTTGAAGCTTTCTTT
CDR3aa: CASSLAGLEAFF

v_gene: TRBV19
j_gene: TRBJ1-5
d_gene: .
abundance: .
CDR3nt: TGTGCCAGTAGCATAGGAGGTCAGCCCCAGCATTTT
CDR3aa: CASSIGGQPQHF

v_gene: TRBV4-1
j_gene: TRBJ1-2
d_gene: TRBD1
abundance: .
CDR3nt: TGCGCCAGCAGCCCGACAGGGGGACTCTATGGCTACACCTTC
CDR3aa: CASSPTGGLYGYTF

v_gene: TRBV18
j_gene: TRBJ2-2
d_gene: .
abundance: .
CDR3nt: TGTGCCAGCTCACCTATTTCGGACAAGCGCACCGGGGAGCTGTTTTTT
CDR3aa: CASSPISDKRTGELFF

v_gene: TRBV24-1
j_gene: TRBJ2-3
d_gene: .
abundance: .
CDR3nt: TGTGCCACCAGTGATTTGGACGGGACAGATACGCAGTATTTT
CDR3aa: CATSDLDGTDTQYF

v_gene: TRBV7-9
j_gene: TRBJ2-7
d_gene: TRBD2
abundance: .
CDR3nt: TGTGCCAGCAGCCCGGCCCCGAGCGGGAGGCTCTCCTACGAGCAGTACTTC
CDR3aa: CASSPAPSGRLSYEQYF

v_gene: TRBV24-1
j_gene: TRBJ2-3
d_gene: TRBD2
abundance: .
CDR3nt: TGTGCCACCAGTCCGGGAGGGGTGACGCAGTATTTT
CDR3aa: CATSPGGVTQYF

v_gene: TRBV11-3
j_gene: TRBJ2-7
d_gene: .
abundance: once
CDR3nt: TGTGCCAGCAGCTTAGATAGGTGGCGGGCGCCCTACGAGCAGTACTTC
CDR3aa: CASSLDRWRAPYEQYF

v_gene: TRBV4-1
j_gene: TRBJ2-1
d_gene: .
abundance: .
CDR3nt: TGCGCCAGCAGCCAAGCAAAGGACAGATACAATGAGCAGTTCTTC
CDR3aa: CASSQAKDRYNEQFF

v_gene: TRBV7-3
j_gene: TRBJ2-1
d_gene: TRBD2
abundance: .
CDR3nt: TGTGCCAGCAGCTTAACCAGCGGGATTCCATACAATGAGCAGTTCTTC
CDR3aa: CASSLTSGIPYNEQFF

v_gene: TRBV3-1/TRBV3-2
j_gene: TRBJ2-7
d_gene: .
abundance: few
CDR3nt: TGTGCCAGCAGCCTTTACTACGAGCAGTACTTC
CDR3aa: CASSLYYEQYF

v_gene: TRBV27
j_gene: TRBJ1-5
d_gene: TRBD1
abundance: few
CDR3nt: TGTGCCAGCAGTGAAACAGGGGCCACCACATTCAATCAGCCCCAGCATTTT
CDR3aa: CASSETGATTFNQPQHF

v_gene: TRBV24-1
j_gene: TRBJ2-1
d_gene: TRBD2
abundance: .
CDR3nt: TGTGCCACCAGTGGGTCCAGCGGGAGAAGTGAGCAGTTCTTC
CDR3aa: CATSGSSGRSEQFF

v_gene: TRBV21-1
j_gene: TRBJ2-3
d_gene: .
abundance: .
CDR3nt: TGTGCCAGCAGCTATACCGGACAGGAACCACGGACAGATACGCAGTATTTT
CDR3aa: CASSYTGQEPRTDTQYF

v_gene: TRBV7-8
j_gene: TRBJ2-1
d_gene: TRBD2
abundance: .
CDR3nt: TGTGCCAGCAGCTTGCTAGCGGGAGGCAATGAGCAGTTCTTC
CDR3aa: CASSLLAGGNEQFF

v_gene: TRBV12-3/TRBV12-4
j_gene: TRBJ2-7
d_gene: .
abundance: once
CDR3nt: TGTGCCAGCAGTCTGAGGGGACTGGAGCAGTACTTC
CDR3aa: CASSLRGLEQYF